Presented here are 20 T cell receptor beta chains from one specimen sequenced in a study of patients and donors after allogeneic stem cell transplantation. MiXCR, run by TCRdb on the RT-PCR reads, gives a single entry per CDR3 protein. The sample records about 1,900 distinct CDR3 sequences, 4% to 5% being singletons. Sequencing used blood, either unsorted or a sorted T cell fraction (not recorded which). Receptors were obtained from a human donor who was either an allogeneic HSCT recipient or a stem cell or donor lymphocyte infusion donor (not recorded which). It is not recorded whose cells these are; they may come from a transplant donor.

This clonotype was counted a few times. The chain recombines TRBV12-3 or TRBV12-4 with TRBJ1-3; D gene unclear. The CDR3 spans 13 residues. Between the trimmed V and J ends, which lost 6 bases and 0 bases, there was a span of 6 bases. CDR3 region: CASRTSSGNTIYF. In DNA form, the CDR3 reads TGTGCCAGCAGAACTTCCTCTGGAAACACCATATATTTT.

This clonotype is judged medium-sized. Here the CDR3 reads CASSLGLGRAIGNEQFF. In nucleotides, the CDR3 is TGTGCCAGCAGCTTAGGGCTCGGGAGGGCCATTGGGAATGAGCAGTTCTTC. The chain employs TRBV13 and TRBJ2-1, with TRBD2 matching 8 bases. Germline loops: CDR1 PRHDT, CDR2 FYEKMQ (reference sequence). The CDR3 has 17 amino acids. Trimming removed 0 bases from V and 7 bases from J; junction bases left unmatched: 11.

By its share, this clonotype is medium-sized. V and J are TRBV2 and TRBJ1-5, with D maybe TRBD1 (6 bases). Looked up from germline, CDR1 is SNHLY and CDR2 is FYNNEI. Trimming removed 5 bases at V and 2 bases at J, with 13 bases between. CDR3 length: 15 residues. The CDR3 sequence: CASSPEQGRNQPQHF. The CDR3 coding sequence is TGTGCCAGCAGTCCGGAACAGGGCCGCAATCAGCCCCAGCATTTT. Full variable domain (outside the CDR3, taken from reference TRBV2 and TRBJ1-5): EPEVTQTPSHQVTQMGQEVILRCVPISNHLYFYWYRQILGQKVEFLVSFYNNEISEKSEIFDDQFSVERPDGSNFTLKIRSTKLEDSAMYFCASSPEQGRNQPQHFGDGTRLSIL.

By share of the sample, this clonotype is medium-sized. The chain recombines TRBV5-5 with TRBJ2-2, with D unclear. Trimming removed 7 bases from V and 0 bases from J, with 19 bases in between. The CDR3 sequence is 17 residues long. CDR1 SGHKS and CDR2 YYEKEE come from the germline V gene (reference sequence). CDR3 region: CASGFFPPGPNTGELFF. CDR3 sequence (DNA): TGTGCCAGCGGATTTTTTCCCCCAGGCCCGAACACCGGGGAGCTGTTTTTT.

By share of the sample, this clonotype is medium-sized. DNA of the CDR3: TGCAGTGCTGATAGCGGGAGCTCCTACAATGAGCAGTTCTTC. Translated: CSADSGSSYNEQFF. V usage is TRBV20-1 and J usage is TRBJ2-1, with 9 bases lining up with TRBD2. This CDR3 has 14 amino acids. After removal of 5 bases from V and 0 bases from J, the junction contained 2 bases not matched to a gene. The germline gives CDR1 DFQATT, CDR2 SNEGSKA (reference sequence).

J is TRBJ2-1 and V is TRBV5-1; D remains unclear. The V and J ends lost 0 bases and 8 bases respectively, with 9 bases between them. Per germline, CDR1 SGHRS and CDR2 YFSETQ. This CDR3 has 13 amino acids. CDR3 nucleotides: TGCGCCAGCAGCTTGGCCAGAATCCATGAGCAGTTCTTC. The encoded protein is CASSLARIHEQFF.

The chain combines TRBV4-2 with TRBJ2-4; D perhaps matches TRBD1 (5 bases). Trimming shortened V by 4 bases and J by 0 bases, and 19 bases separated the two germline ends. This CDR3 is 18 amino acids long. From germline, CDR1 is LGHNA and CDR2 YNFKEQ. The CDR3 protein is CASSPHQGGDLAKNIQYF. The CDR3 DNA reads as TGTGCCAGCAGCCCTCATCAGGGTGGAGATCTAGCCAAAAACATTCAGTACTTC.

Sample share makes this clonotype medium-sized (0.01 to 0.1%). The chain links TRBV6-2 or TRBV6-3 to TRBJ1-1; 10 bases align to TRBD1. The CDR3 sequence is 18 residues long. Germline CDR1 and CDR2: MNHEY and SVGEGT. The trim removed 4 bases at V and 0 bases at J, leaving 11 bases unmatched. The CDR3, as DNA: TGTGCCAGCAGTTTGGGACAGGGGTTGGCCCGGATGAACACTGAAGCTTTCTTT. Its translation: CASSLGQGLARMNTEAFF.

By sample fraction, this clonotype is medium-sized (0.01 to 0.1%). The V call is TRBV6-2 or TRBV6-3, the J call TRBJ1-1; no clear D. Trimming cost V 6 bases and J 1 base, with 9 bases left between them. This CDR3 has 13 amino acids. Per germline, CDR1 MNHEY and CDR2 SVGEGT. The CDR3 here is CASRQFPNTEAFF. DNA of the CDR3: TGTGCCAGCAGACAGTTCCCGAACACTGAAGCTTTCTTT.

This clonotype was counted between two and nine times. This chain connects TRBV11-2 to TRBJ2-3, with 10 bases matching TRBD2. Germline lookup yields CDR1 SGHAT and CDR2 FQNNGV. The V gene end was trimmed by 2 bases and the J gene end by 3 bases; junction bases not matched to a gene: 2. The CDR3 is 15 amino acids. The CDR3 DNA sequence: TGTGCCAGCAGCTTATCACTAGCGGGGACAGATACGCAGTATTTT. Encoded protein: CASSLSLAGTDTQYF.

This clonotype occurred a few times. V is TRBV7-2 and J is TRBJ2-1; a weak D match, TRBD2 (5 bases). CDR1 is SGHTA and CDR2 is FQGNSA in the germline V gene. The CDR3 spans 12 residues. V lost 8 bases, J lost 9 bases, and 14 bases lay in between. CDR3 region: CASGPAGGEQFF. The CDR3 DNA follows: TGTGCCAGCGGCCCGGCGGGCGGTGAGCAGTTCTTC.

By frequency in the sample, this clonotype is large. The rearrangement uses TRBV7-9 and TRBJ2-5, with D possibly being TRBD1 (5 bases). CDR1 SEHNR and CDR2 FQNEAQ come from the germline V gene (reference sequence). The CDR3 length is 14 residues. V dropped 1 base and J dropped 0 bases, with 6 bases sitting between them. CDR3 DNA: TGTGCCAGCAGCTTAGTCAGGGACCAAGAGACCCAGTACTTC. As protein: CASSLVRDQETQYF.

J is TRBJ2-1 and V is TRBV29-1; either TRBD1 or TRBD2 may supply D (6 bases each). The length of the CDR3 is 11 residues. V dropped 4 bases and J dropped 9 bases, with 10 bases sitting between them. The germline CDR1 and CDR2 sequences are SQVTM and ANQGSEA. The CDR3 coding sequence is TGCAGCGTTGGGGGGGCAGGTGAGCAGTTCTTC. Its protein is CSVGGAGEQFF.

By share, this clonotype ranks as medium-sized. The rearrangement joins TRBV7-6 to TRBJ2-7; D may be TRBD1 (6 bases). V was shortened by 3 bases and J by 5 bases, with 11 bases between the two germline ends. The CDR3 has 13 residues. The germline V gene encodes CDR1 SGHVS and CDR2 FNYEAQ. The CDR3 DNA reads TGTGCCAGCAGCTTTGCAGGGGCCCACGAGCAGTACTTC. Protein sequence: CASSFAGAHEQYF.

This clonotype is termed medium-sized. This rearrangement joins TRBV5-1 to TRBJ2-7, with TRBD2 matching 13 bases. CDR1 is SGHRS, CDR2 YFSETQ, per germline. After removal of 4 bases from V and 7 bases from J, the junction contained 8 bases not matched to a gene. The CDR3 is 15 residues long. The DNA of the CDR3 is TGCGCCAGCAGCCCCGACCCGGGACTAGCGGGGGAGCAGTACTTC. It codes for CASSPDPGLAGEQYF.

The rearrangement joins TRBV11-2 to TRBJ1-1; D ambiguous. The CDR3 totals 14 residues. V shed 4 bases and J shed 5 bases, with 14 bases lying between them. Per germline, CDR1 SGHAT and CDR2 FQNNGV. The DNA of the CDR3 is TGTGCCAGCAGCTCGAGGACTGTGGGGACTGAAGCTTTCTTT. It translates to CASSSRTVGTEAFF.

The chain couples TRBV7-6 to TRBJ1-1; D is uncertain. CDR3 length equals 16 residues. The V end was cut by 2 bases, the J end by 4 bases, with 17 bases between. CDR1 is SGHVS, CDR2 FNYEAQ, per germline. CDR3 sequence (DNA): TGTGCCAGCAGCTTAAGCACCCCGCCGGTTGGCACTGAAGCTTTCTTT. It specifies CASSLSTPPVGTEAFF.

This clonotype is classed as medium-sized. This chain uses TRBV6-4 with TRBJ2-2, with D perhaps assigned TRBD1 or TRBD2 (5 bases each). V was trimmed by 0 bases and J by 7 bases, leaving 9 bases between them. The germline gives CDR1 MRHNA, CDR2 SNTAGT. The CDR3 has 14 residues. The CDR3 is CASSDSAGGGELFF. The CDR3 nucleotides are TGTGCCAGCAGTGACTCTGCTGGGGGCGGGGAGCTGTTTTTT.

This clonotype counts as medium-sized. The gene calls are TRBV11-3 and TRBJ2-7; D is uncertain. This CDR3 has 13 residues. The germline V gene encodes CDR1 SGHNT and CDR2 YENEEA. Trimming took 4 bases from V and 2 from J, leaving 9 bases between them. The CDR3 sequence is CASSSPVPYEQYF. In DNA, the CDR3 is TGTGCCAGCAGCTCCCCAGTGCCCTACGAGCAGTACTTC.

This clonotype is medium-sized (0.01 to 0.1%) in the sample. This chain uses TRBV13 with TRBJ2-7; 9 bases line up with TRBD1. Germline V gene data show CDR1 as PRHDT and CDR2 as FYEKMQ (reference sequence). This CDR3 region has 19 residues. The V and J ends lost 3 bases and 0 bases, in that order; junction bases with no gene match: 15. In DNA, the CDR3 is TGTGCCAGCAGCTTGGGACCGGGACAGGGTTTCCGTTACTCCTACGAGCAGTACTTC. Encoded protein: CASSLGPGQGFRYSYEQYF.